These 6 T cell receptor beta chains were all obtained from the same sample, sequenced in a study of post-analysis software for immune sequencing data. Study-wide points: A few TRBV segments appeared more often in patients than in controls, and TRBV5-6, TRBV5-1 and TRBV20-1 were among these.

Unique-molecular-identifier-tagged TCR beta cDNA libraries were used. TCRdb ran MiXCR on the PCR reads and lists one entry per CDR3 protein. The sample has about 500,000 distinct CDR3 sequences; approximately 46% are singletons. Their recognized antigens are unknown. Sequenced input: blood. The receptors shown here come from a girl between 10 and 17 years old with multiple sclerosis.

CDR3 nucleotide sequence: TGTGCCAGCAGTTACTCGACTAGCGGAATCCAAGAGACCCAGTACTTC. Translated, it gives CASSYSTSGIQETQYF. The chain couples TRBV6-5 to TRBJ2-5; the match to TRBD2 covers 9 bases. CDR1 and CDR2 from the germline V gene are MNHEY and SVGAGI. This CDR3 comprises 16 residues. The V gene end was trimmed by 0 bases and the J gene end by 1 base; junction bases not matched to a gene: 3.

The rearrangement links TRBV5-1 to TRBJ2-3; D is possibly TRBD1 or TRBD2 (6 bases each). The CDR3 runs to 15 residues. Germline values: CDR1 SGHRS, CDR2 YFSETQ. V lost 6 bases and J lost 7, with 21 bases in between. CDR3 residues: CASMNTGRTTNTQYF. Written as DNA, the CDR3 is TGCGCCAGCATGAATACAGGGAGGACGACGAATACGCAGTATTTT.

This clonotype was seen only a few times. V usage is TRBV28 and J usage is TRBJ2-7; tentative D call: TRBD2 (5 bases). This CDR3 has 12 amino acids. V was pared by 3 bases and J by 5 bases, with 8 bases between. Germline V lookup: CDR1 MDHEN, CDR2 SYDVKM. CDR3 sequence (DNA): TGTGCCAGCAGTTTGTCGGGAAACGAGCAGTACTTC. Amino acids: CASSLSGNEQYF.

With respect to this clonotype: A junction end diverges from the germline sequence, so it may reflect a read error. The genes are TRBV3-1 and TRBJ2-6; 7 bases are a match to TRBD1. Germline-derived CDR1 and CDR2 are LGHDT and YNNKEL (reference sequence). The CDR3 runs to 14 residues. For the CDR3, the DNA is TGTGCCAGCGGCCACAGGGGTAGAACTGGCGTCCTGACTTTC. Residues: CASGHRGRTGVLTF.

This clonotype was detected only a few times. V is TRBV28 and J is TRBJ1-2, with D maybe TRBD1 (5 bases). The germline V gene encodes CDR1 MDHEN and CDR2 SYDVKM. The CDR3 spans 13 residues. Trimming pared 3 bases from V and 8 bases from J, leaving 13 bases between. The CDR3 DNA reads as TGTGCCAGCAGTTTCCCCTCGGAGGGGGGCTACACCTTC. Translation: CASSFPSEGGYTF.

The CDR3 DNA reads TGCGCCAGCAGCCAAGATAAGGAACAGGGTTTTGAAAAACTGTTTTTT. Translated: CASSQDKEQGFEKLFF. V usage is TRBV4-1 and J usage is TRBJ1-4; TRBD1 is a possible D gene (6 bases). Germline lookup yields CDR1 MGHRA and CDR2 YSYEKL. The CDR3 contains 16 residues. The ends were cut back, 0 bases at V and 7 bases at J, with 15 bases in the middle.